This record looks at one T cell receptor (beta chain) sequence and its context. The antigen is undetermined. The sample comes from a study of OX40 agonist ivuxolimab in advanced cancers. As for the study in general: Every 2 weeks, ivuxolimab was infused into the patients intravenously at between 0.01 and 10 mg/kg. Therapy given before enrollment (anti-PD-1, anti-PD-L1 or anti-CTLA-4) was allowed, and 40% had some.

Study observations and caveats: At 0.1 to 3.0 mg/kg and by week 6, clonal expansion occurred in CD4+ and CD8+ blood T cells.

This CDR3 has 15 amino acids. Germline V CDR1 and CDR2: MNHEY, SVGAGI. The V gene end was trimmed by 2 bases and the J gene end by 6 bases; junction bases not matched to a gene: 9. The assay was immunoSEQ multiplex PCR, and TCRdb's table has in-frame clones only and misses some. The table shows some 45,000 clones, with 82% occurring only once. The chain is built from TRBV6-5 and TRBJ1-1; TRBD1 matches 7 bases. The sequence derives from an adult with an advanced solid tumor such as melanoma, head and neck, liver or kidney cancer. Here the sequenced sample was CD4+ or CD8+ T cells sorted from blood, taken in a trial of the OX40 agonist ivuxolimab. This CDR3 reads CASSYGENRGAEAFF. The CDR3 DNA reads TGTGCCAGCAGTTACGGGGAGAACAGGGGAGCTGAAGCTTTCTTT.